This record concerns one T cell receptor beta chain sequence. What it binds is not known. The germline CDR1 and CDR2 sequences are SGHTA and FQGNSA. The trim removed 2 bases at V and 7 bases at J, leaving 17 bases unmatched. The CDR3 has 17 amino acids. Time point denoted: persistent/refractory GD, antithyroid drugs over 5 years with positive TRAb. From PBMCs, RNA was extracted and then used to make the TCR library. Patients came through an endocrinology department, and that department was in Xi'an, China. The data belong to a study of regulatory T cells in long-lasting Graves disease. Study-level results: Favored gene segments in persistent disease were TRBV28, TRBJ1-2 and TRBJ2-5. Fewer public clonotypes were shared by new patients (approximately 970) than by persistent patients (approximately 2,700).

For TCR beta, libraries came from iRepertoire HTBI primers and Arm-PCR of CDR3 regions. Source study methods: Taken together, the samples had 60 to 80 TRBV and more than 12 TRBJ segments identified. Using its own MiXCR run on the multiplex PCR reads, TCRdb lists one record per CDR3 protein. The V and J calls were not made by the authors but by TCRdb's processing. The data show about 450,000 distinct CDR3 sequences, about a quarter seen once. The TCR sequence derives from a female donor with Graves disease. The chain carries TRBV7-2 and TRBJ2-7; 7 bases match TRBD2. Here the sequenced sample was peripheral blood mononuclear cells (PBMCs), taken when the disease was refractory, from a patient treated with antithyroid drugs. In DNA form, the CDR3 reads TGTGCCAGCAGCTTAAGACCTTTACTTCCGGGGGGTCGGGAGCAGTACTTC. Its protein product is CASSLRPLLPGGREQYF.